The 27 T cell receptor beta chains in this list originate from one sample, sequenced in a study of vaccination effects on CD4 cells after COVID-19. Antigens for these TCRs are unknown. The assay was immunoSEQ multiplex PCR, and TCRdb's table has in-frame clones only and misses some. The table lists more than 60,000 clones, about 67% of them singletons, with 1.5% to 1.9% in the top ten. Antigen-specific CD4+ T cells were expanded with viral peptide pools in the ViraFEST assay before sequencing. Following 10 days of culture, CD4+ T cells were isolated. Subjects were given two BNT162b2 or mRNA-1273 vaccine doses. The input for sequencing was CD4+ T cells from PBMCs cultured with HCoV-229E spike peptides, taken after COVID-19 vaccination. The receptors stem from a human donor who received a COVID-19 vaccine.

The CDR3: CAISAGTGGRYEQYV. Written as DNA, the CDR3 is TGTGCCATCAGCGCCGGGACAGGGGGCAGGTACGAGCAGTACGTC. The chain carries TRBV10-3 and TRBJ2-7; 12 nucleotides line up with TRBD1. This CDR3 contains 15 residues. J lost 4 bases, V lost 6 bases, and 7 bases had no gene match. CDR1 is ENHRY, CDR2 SYGVKD, per germline.

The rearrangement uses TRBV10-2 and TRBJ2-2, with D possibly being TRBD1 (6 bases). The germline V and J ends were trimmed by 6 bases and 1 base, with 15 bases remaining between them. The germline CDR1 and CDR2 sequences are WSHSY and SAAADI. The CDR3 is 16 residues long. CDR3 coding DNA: TGCGCCAGCAGCATGACGGGACACCTGAACACCGGGGAGCTGTTTTTT. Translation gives CASSMTGHLNTGELFF.

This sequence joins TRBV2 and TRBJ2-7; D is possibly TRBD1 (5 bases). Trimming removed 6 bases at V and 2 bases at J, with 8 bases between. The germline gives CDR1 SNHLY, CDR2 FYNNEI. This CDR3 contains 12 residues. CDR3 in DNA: TGTGCCAGCAGAGGGGAAGCCTACGAGCAGTACGTC. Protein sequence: CASRGEAYEQYV.

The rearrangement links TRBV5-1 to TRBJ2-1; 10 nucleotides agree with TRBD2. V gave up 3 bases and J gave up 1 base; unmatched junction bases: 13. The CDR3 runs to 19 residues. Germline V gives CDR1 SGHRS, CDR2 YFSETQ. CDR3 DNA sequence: TGCGCCAGCAGCTCCCAGGGTGTAGCGGGGGGCCGTTCCTACAATGAGCAGTTCTTC. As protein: CASSSQGVAGGRSYNEQFF. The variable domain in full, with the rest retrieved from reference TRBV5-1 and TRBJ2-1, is KAGVTQTPRYLIKTRGQQVTLSCSPISGHRSVSWYQQTPGQGLQFLFEYFSETQRNKGNFPGRFSGRQFSNSRSEMNVSTLELGDSALYLCASSSQGVAGGRSYNEQFFGPGTRLTVL.

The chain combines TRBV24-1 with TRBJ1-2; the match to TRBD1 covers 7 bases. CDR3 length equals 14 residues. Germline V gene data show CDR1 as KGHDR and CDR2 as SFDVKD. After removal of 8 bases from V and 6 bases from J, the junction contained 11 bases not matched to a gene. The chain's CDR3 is CATNTDGTVHGYTF. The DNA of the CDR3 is TGTGCCACCAATACTGACGGGACAGTCCATGGCTACACCTTC.

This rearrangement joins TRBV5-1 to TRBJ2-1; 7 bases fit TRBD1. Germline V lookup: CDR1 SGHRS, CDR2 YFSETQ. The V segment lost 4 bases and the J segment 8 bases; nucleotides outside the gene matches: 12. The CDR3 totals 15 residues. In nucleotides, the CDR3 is TGCGCCAGCAGCCCCGCGCTCCTTACAGGGGATGAGCAGTTCTTC. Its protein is CASSPALLTGDEQFF.

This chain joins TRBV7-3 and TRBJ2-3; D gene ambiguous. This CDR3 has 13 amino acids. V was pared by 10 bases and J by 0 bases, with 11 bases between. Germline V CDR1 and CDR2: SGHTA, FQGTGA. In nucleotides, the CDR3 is TGTGCCATCCAGCATTTGAGCACAGATACGCAGTATTTT. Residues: CAIQHLSTDTQYF.

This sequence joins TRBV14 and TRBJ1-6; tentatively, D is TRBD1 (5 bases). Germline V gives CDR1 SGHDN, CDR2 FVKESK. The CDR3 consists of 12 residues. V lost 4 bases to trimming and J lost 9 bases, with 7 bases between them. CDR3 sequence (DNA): TGTGCCAGCAGCCCGGGACTTTCACCCCTCCACTTT. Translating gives CASSPGLSPLHF.

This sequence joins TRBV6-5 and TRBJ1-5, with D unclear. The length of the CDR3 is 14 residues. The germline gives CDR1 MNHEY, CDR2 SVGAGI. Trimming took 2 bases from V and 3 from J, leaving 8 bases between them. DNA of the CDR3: TGTGCCAGCAGTTACACGAAGGCCAATCAGCCCCAGCATTTT. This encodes CASSYTKANQPQHF.

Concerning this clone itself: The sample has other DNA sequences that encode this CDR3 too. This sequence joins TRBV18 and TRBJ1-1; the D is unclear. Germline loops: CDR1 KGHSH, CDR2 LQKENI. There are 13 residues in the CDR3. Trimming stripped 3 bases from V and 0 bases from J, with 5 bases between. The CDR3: CASSPGMNTEAFF. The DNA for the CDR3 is TGTGCCAGCTCACCTGGGATGAACACTGAAGCTTTCTTT.

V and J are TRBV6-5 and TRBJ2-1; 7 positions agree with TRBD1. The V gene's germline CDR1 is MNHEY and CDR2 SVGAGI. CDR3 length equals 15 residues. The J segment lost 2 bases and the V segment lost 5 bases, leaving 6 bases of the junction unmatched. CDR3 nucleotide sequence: TGTGCCAGCAGTACAAGACAGGGCGCCTACAATGAGCAGTTCTTC. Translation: CASSTRQGAYNEQFF.

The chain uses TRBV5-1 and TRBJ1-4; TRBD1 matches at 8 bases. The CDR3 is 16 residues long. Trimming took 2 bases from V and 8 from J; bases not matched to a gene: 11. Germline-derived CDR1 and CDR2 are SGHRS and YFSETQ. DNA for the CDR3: TGCGCCAGCAGCTTCTCCTCACAGGGGGGAGGCGAAAAACTGTTTTTT. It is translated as CASSFSSQGGGEKLFF.

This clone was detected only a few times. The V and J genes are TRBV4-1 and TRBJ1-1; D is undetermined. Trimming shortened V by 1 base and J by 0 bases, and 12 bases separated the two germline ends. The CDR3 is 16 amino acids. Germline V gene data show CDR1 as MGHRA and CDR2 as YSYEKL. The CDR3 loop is CASSQGSQTLNTEAFF. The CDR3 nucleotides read TGCGCCAGCAGCCAAGGTTCGCAGACCCTGAACACTGAAGCTTTCTTT.

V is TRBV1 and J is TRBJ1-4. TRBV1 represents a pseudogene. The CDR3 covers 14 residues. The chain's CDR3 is CTSSRTRVGEKLFF. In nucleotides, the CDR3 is TGCACCAGCAGCCGAACGAGGGTGGGGGAAAAACTGTTTTTT.

CDR3 sequence reads: CSARGGYGYTF. The CDR3 coding sequence is TGCAGTGCTAGAGGGGGTTATGGCTACACCTTC. The V and J genes are TRBV20-1 and TRBJ1-2; D gene ambiguous. Germline loops: CDR1 DFQATT, CDR2 SNEGSKA (reference sequence). This CDR3 comprises 11 residues. Trimming took off 1 base at V and 5 bases at J, with 5 bases between the two ends.

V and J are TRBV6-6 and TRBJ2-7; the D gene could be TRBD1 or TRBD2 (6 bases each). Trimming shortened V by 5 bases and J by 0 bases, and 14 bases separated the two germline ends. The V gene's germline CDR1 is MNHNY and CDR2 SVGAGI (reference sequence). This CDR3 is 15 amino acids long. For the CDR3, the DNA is TGTGCCAGCAGTGCAATGGGGGGCAACTCCTACGAGCAGTACGTC. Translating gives CASSAMGGNSYEQYV.

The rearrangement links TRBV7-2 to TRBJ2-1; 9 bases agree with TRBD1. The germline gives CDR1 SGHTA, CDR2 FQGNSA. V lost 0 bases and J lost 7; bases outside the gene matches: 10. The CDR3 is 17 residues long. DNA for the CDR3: TGTGCCAGCAGCTTAGCGGCGACAGGGGGTTTCAGTAATGAGCAGTTCTTC. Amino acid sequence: CASSLAATGGFSNEQFF. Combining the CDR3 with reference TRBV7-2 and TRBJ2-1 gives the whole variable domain GAGVSQSPSNKVTEKGKDVELRCDPISGHTALYWYRQSLGQGLEFLIYFQGNSAPDKSGLPSDRFSAERTGGSVSTLTIQRTQQEDSAVYLCASSLAATGGFSNEQFFGPGTRLTVL.

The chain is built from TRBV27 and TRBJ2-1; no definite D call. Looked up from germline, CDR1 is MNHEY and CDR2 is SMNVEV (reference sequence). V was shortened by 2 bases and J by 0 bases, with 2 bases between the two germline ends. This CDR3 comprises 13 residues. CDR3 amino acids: CASSLRSYNEQFF. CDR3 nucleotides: TGTGCCAGCAGTTTACGCTCCTACAATGAGCAGTTCTTC.

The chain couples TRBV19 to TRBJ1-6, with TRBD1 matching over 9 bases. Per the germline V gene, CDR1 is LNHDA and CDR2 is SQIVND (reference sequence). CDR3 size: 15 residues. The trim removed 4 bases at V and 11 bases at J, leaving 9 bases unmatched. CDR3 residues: CASSRTGTGRTPLHF. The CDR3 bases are TGTGCCAGTAGTAGGACCGGGACAGGGCGGACACCCCTCCACTTT.

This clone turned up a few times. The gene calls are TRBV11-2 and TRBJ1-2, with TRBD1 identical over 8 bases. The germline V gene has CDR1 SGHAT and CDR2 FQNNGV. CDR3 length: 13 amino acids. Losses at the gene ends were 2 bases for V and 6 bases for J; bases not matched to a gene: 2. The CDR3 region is CASSLTGGDGYTF. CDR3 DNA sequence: TGTGCCAGCAGCTTAACAGGGGGGGATGGCTACACCTTC. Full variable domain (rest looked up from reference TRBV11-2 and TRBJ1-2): EAGVAQSPRYKIIEKRQSVAFWCNPISGHATLYWYQQILGQGPKLLIQFQNNGVVDDSQLPKDRFSAERLKGVDSTLKIQPAKLEDSAVYLCASSLTGGDGYTFGSGTRLTVV.

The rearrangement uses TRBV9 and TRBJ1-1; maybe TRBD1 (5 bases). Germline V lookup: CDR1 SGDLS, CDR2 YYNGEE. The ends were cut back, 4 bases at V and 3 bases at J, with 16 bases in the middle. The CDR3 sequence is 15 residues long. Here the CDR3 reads CASSRKAGGDTEAFF. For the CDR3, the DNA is TGTGCCAGCAGCCGAAAGGCGGGGGGGGACACTGAAGCTTTCTTT.

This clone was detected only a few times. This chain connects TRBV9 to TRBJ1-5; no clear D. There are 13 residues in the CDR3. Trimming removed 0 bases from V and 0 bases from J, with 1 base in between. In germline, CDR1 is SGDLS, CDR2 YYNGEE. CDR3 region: CASSVGSNQPQHF. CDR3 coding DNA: TGTGCCAGCAGCGTAGGTAGCAATCAGCCCCAGCATTTT.

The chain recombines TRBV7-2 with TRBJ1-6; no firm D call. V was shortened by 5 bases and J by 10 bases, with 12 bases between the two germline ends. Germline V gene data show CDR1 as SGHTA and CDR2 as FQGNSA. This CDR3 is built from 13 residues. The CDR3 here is CASSADPVSPLHF. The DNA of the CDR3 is TGTGCCAGCAGCGCAGACCCAGTCTCACCCCTCCACTTT.

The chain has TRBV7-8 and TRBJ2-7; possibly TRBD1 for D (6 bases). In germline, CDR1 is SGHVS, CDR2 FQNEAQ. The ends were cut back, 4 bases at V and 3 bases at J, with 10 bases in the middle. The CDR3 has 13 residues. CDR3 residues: CASSWRQDYEQYV. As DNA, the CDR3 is TGTGCCAGCAGCTGGCGACAGGACTACGAGCAGTACGTC.

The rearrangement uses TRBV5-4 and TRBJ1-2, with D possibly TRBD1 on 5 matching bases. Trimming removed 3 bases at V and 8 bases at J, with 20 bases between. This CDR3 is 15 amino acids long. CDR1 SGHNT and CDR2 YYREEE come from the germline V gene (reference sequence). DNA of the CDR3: TGTGCCAGCAGCTCCTTCGATAAGGGGCTTCAGGGCTACACCTTC. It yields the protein CASSSFDKGLQGYTF.

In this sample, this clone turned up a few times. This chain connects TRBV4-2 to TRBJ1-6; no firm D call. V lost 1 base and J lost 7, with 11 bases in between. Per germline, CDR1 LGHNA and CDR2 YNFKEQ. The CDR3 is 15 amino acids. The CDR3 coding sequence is TGTGCCAGCAGCCAAGTCGACCGGGTAAATTCACCCCTCCACTTT. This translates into CASSQVDRVNSPLHF.

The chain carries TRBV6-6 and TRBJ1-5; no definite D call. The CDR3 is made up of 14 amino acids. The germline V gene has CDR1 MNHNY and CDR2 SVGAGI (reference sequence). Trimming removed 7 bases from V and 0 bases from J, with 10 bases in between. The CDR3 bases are TGTGCCAGCACTAGGAGCAATAGCAATCAGCCCCAGCATTTT. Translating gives CASTRSNSNQPQHF.